These T cell receptor beta chains were read from a single sample in a study of immune cell composition in non-small cell lung cancer. Assay: immunoSEQ multiplex PCR; the TCRdb copy retains only in-frame clones and omits some. The sample lists about 8,300 clones; roughly 79% were seen once. The sample consisted of lung tumor tissue. All receptors derive from a human donor with non-small cell lung cancer. Both conserved end residues are part of each CDR3. D genes are given only for firm matches. Expanded clones are given a class, and other clones once, few, many or no size at all.

J | D | size | V | CDR3 | DNA
TRBJ2-5 | TRBD2 | - | TRBV5-1 | CASSLVPSGSLETQYF | TGCGCCAGCAGCTTGGTGCCTAGCGGGAGTTTGGAGACCCAGTACTTC
TRBJ1-1 | TRBD1 | - | TRBV19 | CASNHRGANTEAFF | TGTGCCAGTAATCACAGGGGGGCGAACACTGAAGCTTTCTTT
TRBJ2-7 | TRBD2 | once | TRBV11-2 | CASSRTSGRGSYEQYF | TGTGCCAGCAGCCGAACTAGCGGGAGAGGTAGCTACGAGCAGTACTTC
TRBJ1-6 | - | - | TRBV27 | CASSSSGQSSYNSPLHF | TGTGCCAGCAGTTCATCCGGGCAAAGCTCCTATAATTCACCCCTCCACTTT
TRBJ1-6 | - | few | TRBV6-1 | CATNWGDYNSPLHF | TGTGCCACCAACTGGGGGGACTATAATTCACCCCTCCACTTT
TRBJ2-3 | - | - | TRBV30 | CAWSTWASNTDTQYF | TGTGCCTGGAGTACCTGGGCTTCGAACACAGATACGCAGTATTTT
TRBJ1-2 | - | - | TRBV18 | CASSPRGFGGYTF | TGTGCCAGCTCACCACGGGGCTTTGGAGGCTACACCTTC
TRBJ2-7 | TRBD2 | - | TRBV7-9 | CACTAGSAYEQYF | TGTGCCTGCACAGCGGGGTCTGCCTACGAGCAGTACTTC
TRBJ2-5 | - | - | TRBV28 | CASSLWGAETQYF | TGTGCCAGCAGTTTATGGGGGGCCGAGACCCAGTACTTC
TRBJ1-1 | TRBD1 | - | TRBV14 | CASSQDLGQLNTEAFF | TGTGCCAGCAGCCAAGATTTGGGACAGCTAAACACTGAAGCTTTCTTT
TRBJ2-1 | TRBD2 | - | TRBV5-1 | CASSLKTSSNEQFF | TGCGCCAGCAGCCTCAAGACTAGCTCCAATGAGCAGTTCTTC
TRBJ2-2 | - | - | TRBV7-2 | CASSLGSGVRGGELFF | TGTGCCAGCAGCTTGGGTAGCGGAGTGCGAGGCGGGGAGCTGTTTTTT
TRBJ2-3 | TRBD1 | - | TRBV28 | CASRTTGADTQYF | TGTGCCAGCAGAACTACAGGGGCAGATACGCAGTATTTT
TRBJ2-6 | - | - | TRBV9 | CASRTESGANVLTF | TGTGCCAGCAGGACAGAGTCTGGGGCCAACGTCCTGACTTTC
TRBJ2-7 | - | - | TRBV7-2 | CASSVGPGESYEQYF | TGTGCCAGCAGCGTCGGACCGGGGGAGTCATACGAGCAGTACTTC
TRBJ1-5 | - | - | TRBV27 | CASSLVEGLNQPQHF | TGTGCCAGCAGTTTAGTAGAGGGGTTGAATCAGCCCCAGCATTTT
TRBJ2-3 | - | - | TRBV29-1 | CSVYGTGKRDTQYF | TGCAGCGTTTACGGGACGGGGAAGCGGGATACGCAGTATTTT
TRBJ1-1 | - | - | TRBV27 | CASSLLGGNTEAFF | TGTGCCAGCAGTTTATTGGGGGGGAACACTGAAGCTTTCTTT
TRBJ2-7 | TRBD2 | - | TRBV10-3 | CAISSRGGLGRHEQYF | TGTGCCATCAGTTCGCGGGGGGGCCTTGGTCGACACGAGCAGTACTTC
TRBJ2-1 | TRBD1 | - | TRBV29-1 | CSVGQAGGYNEQFF | TGCAGCGTCGGACAGGCCGGTGGGTACAATGAGCAGTTCTTC
TRBJ1-1 | - | few | TRBV2 | CASSPPVEQGEAFF | TGTGCCAGCAGTCCTCCCGTAGAGCAGGGTGAAGCTTTCTTT
TRBJ2-3 | - | - | TRBV18 | CASSPQGRTDTQYF | TGTGCCAGCTCACCACAGGGTAGGACAGATACGCAGTATTTT
TRBJ2-5 | - | - | TRBV5-1 | CASSLLAGATWETQYF | TGCGCCAGCAGCTTGTTGGCAGGGGCCACCTGGGAGACCCAGTACTTC
TRBJ1-5 | - | medium-sized | TRBV28 | CASIRQFNQPQHF | TGTGCCAGCATCCGACAGTTCAATCAGCCCCAGCATTTT
TRBJ1-2 | - | - | TRBV20-1 | CSASGYTF | TGCAGTGCTAGTGGCTACACCTTC
TRBJ1-5 | - | - | TRBV9 | CASSTSGAPNQPQHF | TGTGCCAGCAGCACTTCCGGGGCCCCCAATCAGCCCCAGCATTTT
TRBJ2-1 | - | few | TRBV14 | CASSQEGGRYEQFF | TGTGCCAGCAGCCAAGAGGGTGGACGTTATGAGCAGTTCTTC
TRBJ2-1 | TRBD2 | - | TRBV2 | CASTGLAGAGEQFF | TGTGCCAGCACGGGACTAGCGGGAGCGGGTGAGCAGTTCTTC
TRBJ1-6 | - | - | TRBV6-5 | CASSYPPGPYNSPLHF | TGTGCCAGCAGTTACCCCCCGGGGCCCTATAATTCACCCCTCCACTTT
TRBJ2-2 | - | - | TRBV11-2 | CASSLEIGELFF | TGTGCCAGCAGCTTAGAGATCGGGGAGCTGTTTTTT
TRBJ2-7 | - | - | TRBV28 | CASSLGDSYEQYF | TGTGCCAGCAGTTTAGGTGATTCCTACGAGCAGTACTTC
TRBJ2-2 | - | - | TRBV7-2 | CASTIVTSGELFF | TGTGCCAGCACCATCGTTACGTCCGGGGAGCTGTTTTTT
TRBJ2-7 | - | - | TRBV28 | CASSVQEAEQYF | TGTGCCAGCAGCGTTCAAGAAGCCGAGCAGTACTTC